These 22 T cell receptor beta chains were all obtained from the same sample, sequenced in a study of T cell repertoires in cytomegalovirus infection. Each CDR3 protein gets one entry after TCRdb re-called the reads with MiXCR. Altogether 350,000 to 450,000 distinct CDR3 sequences are present, 15% to 20% being singletons, with the ten largest covering approximately 10%. Sequencing used PBMCs. These receptors were obtained from a human donor in good health (CMV status not recorded). Some clones in this sample may be carry-over from other donors' samples.

There are a few counts of this clonotype. The chain has TRBV2 and TRBJ2-3, with D unclear. Looked up from germline, CDR1 is SNHLY and CDR2 is FYNNEI. The V end lost 7 bases, the J end lost 2 bases, and 7 bases lay between the germline ends. The CDR3 runs 12 residues. The CDR3 reads CASTYFTDTQYF. The CDR3 DNA reads TGTGCCAGCACCTACTTCACAGATACGCAGTATTTT.

This clonotype was detected only a few times. This chain links TRBV10-3 with TRBJ2-3, with D perhaps TRBD1 or TRBD2 (5 bases each). This CDR3 is built from 15 residues. Looked up from germline, CDR1 is ENHRY and CDR2 is SYGVKD. The V end was cut by 8 bases, the J end by 1 base, with 16 bases between. The DNA of the CDR3 is TGTGCCATCGGGACCGCCAGGAGCGGCACAGATACGCAGTATTTT. Amino acid sequence: CAIGTARSGTDTQYF.

The CDR3 is CASSWGANTQYF. Written as DNA, the CDR3 is TGCGCCAGCAGCTGGGGGGCGAATACGCAGTATTTT. The chain couples TRBV5-1 to TRBJ2-3; D tentatively fits TRBD1 or TRBD2 (6 bases each). CDR1 and CDR2 from the germline V gene are SGHRS and YFSETQ. The V end was cut by 3 bases, the J end by 7 bases, with 9 bases between. The CDR3 runs 12 residues.

This clonotype was seen only a few times. The CDR3 nucleotides read TGTGCCAGCTCCGGGACCCCGCGTTCGAAGTATGGCTACACCTTC. Residues: CASSGTPRSKYGYTF. The chain links TRBV18 to TRBJ1-2; D is perhaps TRBD1 (5 bases). Trimming left V 6 bases short and J 5 bases short, with 19 bases between. CDR1 is KGHSH and CDR2 is LQKENI in the germline V gene. CDR3 size: 15 residues. The complete variable domain, with remaining parts taken from reference TRBV18 and TRBJ1-2, reads NAGVMQNPRHLVRRRGQEARLRCSPMKGHSHVYWYRQLPEEGLKFMVYLQKENIIDESGMPKERFSAEFPKEGPSILRIQQVVRGDSAAYFCASSGTPRSKYGYTFGSGTRLTVV.

To note about this clonotype: A clone one base away is much larger, so this may be a read error. The rearrangement joins TRBV7-9 to TRBJ2-3, with D possibly being TRBD1 or TRBD2 (6 bases each). Germline-derived CDR1 and CDR2 are SEHNR and FQNEAQ (reference sequence). The CDR3 loop spans 14 amino acids. The CDR3 is CASRAPGGTDMQYF. The CDR3 nucleotides read TGTGCCAGCAGGGCTCCCGGGGGCACAGATATGCAGTATTTT. The variable domain in full, with the rest retrieved from reference TRBV7-9 and TRBJ2-3, is DTGVSQNPRHKITKRGQNVTFRCDPISEHNRLYWYRQTLGQGPEFLTYFQNEAQLEKSRLLSDRFSAERPKGSFSTLEIQRTEQGDSAMYLCASRAPGGTDMQYFGPGTRLTVL.

This clonotype was found many times. The chain carries TRBV7-6 and TRBJ2-3, with a possible D match to TRBD2 (7 bases). V was pared by 5 bases and J by 2 bases, with 17 bases between. The CDR3 loop spans 16 amino acids. Looked up from germline, CDR1 is SGHVS and CDR2 is FNYEAQ. CDR3 amino acids: CASSNGGGHLTDTQYF. DNA for the CDR3: TGTGCCAGCAGCAATGGGGGGGGACACCTCACAGATACGCAGTATTTT. Supplemented by reference TRBV7-6 and TRBJ2-3, the full variable domain reads GAGVSQSPRYKVTKRGQDVALRCDPISGHVSLYWYRQALGQGPEFLTYFNYEAQQDKSGLPNDRFSAERPEGSISTLTIQRTEQRDSAMYRCASSNGGGHLTDTQYFGPGTRLTVL.

The chain recombines TRBV5-4 with TRBJ2-1, with 10 positions matching TRBD2. Trimming took 0 bases from V and 9 from J; bases not matched to a gene: 6. This CDR3 region has 15 residues. Per germline, CDR1 SGHNT and CDR2 YYREEE (reference sequence). CDR3 DNA sequence: TGTGCCAGCAGCTTGGAAGCGGGAGGGAGTATTGAGCAGTTCTTC. This encodes CASSLEAGGSIEQFF.

The chain couples TRBV20-1 to TRBJ2-3; 8 bases fit TRBD1. The CDR3 sequence is 16 residues long. CDR1 and CDR2 (germline): DFQATT, SNEGSKA (reference sequence). Trimming cost V 3 bases and J 2 bases; bases outside gene matches: 10. The CDR3 bases are TGCAGTGCTAGGCCGTTCAGGGGGCTTTCCACAGATACGCAGTATTTT. Translating it yields CSARPFRGLSTDTQYF.

This clonotype was observed at least ten times. V is TRBV7-8 and J is TRBJ2-1; 12 bases map to TRBD2. V was clipped by 6 bases and J by 8 bases; unmatched bases: 14. CDR3 length: 17 amino acids. Germline V lookup: CDR1 SGHVS, CDR2 FQNEAQ. CDR3 in amino acids: CASRRSRLAGVGDEQFF. DNA of the CDR3: TGTGCCAGCAGACGAAGTCGACTAGCGGGAGTTGGGGATGAGCAGTTCTTC. The entire variable domain, with the rest obtained from reference TRBV7-8 and TRBJ2-1, is as follows: GAGVSQSPRYKVAKRGQDVALRCDPISGHVSLFWYQQALGQGPEFLTYFQNEAQLDKSGLPSDRFFAERPEGSVSTLKIQRTQQEDSAVYLCASRRSRLAGVGDEQFFGPGTRLTVL.

This clonotype has at least ten counts. The V gene is TRBV7-9, the J gene TRBJ1-1; tentatively, D is TRBD1 (6 bases). The CDR3 is made up of 15 amino acids. V was pared by 1 base and J by 0 bases, with 9 bases between. The germline V gene encodes CDR1 SEHNR and CDR2 FQNEAQ (reference sequence). In DNA form, the CDR3 reads TGTGCCAGCAGCTTAGGCAGGGACATGAACACTGAAGCTTTCTTT. The encoded protein is CASSLGRDMNTEAFF.

This clonotype was found a few times. This sequence joins TRBV20-1 and TRBJ1-6, with a weak D call TRBD1 (5 bases). CDR1 is DFQATT, CDR2 SNEGSKA, per germline (reference sequence). This CDR3 is 14 amino acids long. With 1 base removed from V and 3 bases from J, the gap between germline ends came to 7 bases. The CDR3: CSARAGGYNSPLHF. The DNA for the CDR3 is TGCAGTGCTAGAGCTGGGGGCTATAATTCACCCCTCCACTTT.

This clonotype was seen many times. V gene TRBV11-2 combines with J gene TRBJ2-1; the match to TRBD2 covers 12 bases. The germline V gene encodes CDR1 SGHAT and CDR2 FQNNGV. With V trimmed by 5 bases and J by 4 bases, 3 bases remained unmatched. The CDR3 has 15 residues. DNA for the CDR3: TGTGCCAGCAGCCGGACTAGCGGGGCTTACAATGAGCAGTTCTTC. Amino acids: CASSRTSGAYNEQFF.

The rearrangement links TRBV5-4 to TRBJ2-1; 7 nucleotides align to TRBD2. The germline CDR1 and CDR2 sequences are SGHNT and YYREEE (reference sequence). This CDR3 spans 13 amino acids. V was pared by 5 bases and J by 6 bases, with 5 bases of the junction left unmatched. The CDR3 region is CASRSTSANEQFF. CDR3 nucleotides: TGTGCCAGCAGGTCCACTAGCGCCAATGAGCAGTTCTTC.

CDR3 sequence: CASSLRPGVEQYF. The CDR3 bases are TGTGCCAGCAGCTTGCGGCCGGGGGTCGAGCAGTACTTC. The chain carries TRBV7-6 and TRBJ2-7; perhaps TRBD2 as D (6 bases). Germline-derived CDR1 and CDR2 are SGHVS and FNYEAQ. CDR3 length: 13 amino acids. The V gene lost 3 bases and the J gene lost 6 bases, with 12 bases spanning the gap.

In its sample, this clonotype was seen many times. CDR3 in DNA: TGTGCCAGCAGCTTAGTATCCTACAGGGAGAATGAGCAGTTCTTC. This encodes CASSLVSYRENEQFF. The rearrangement links TRBV7-2 to TRBJ2-1, with D possibly being TRBD1 (6 bases). CDR1 is SGHTA and CDR2 is FQGNSA in the germline V gene. Trimming cost V 1 base and J 7 bases, with 14 bases left between them. The CDR3 totals 15 residues.

The V and J genes are TRBV7-2 and TRBJ2-4, with 7 bases identical to TRBD2. This CDR3 spans 14 amino acids. Germline V gives CDR1 SGHTA, CDR2 FQGNSA. The V gene end was trimmed by 4 bases and the J gene end by 6 bases; junction bases not matched to a gene: 6. In DNA form, the CDR3 reads TGTGCCAGCAGCTATAGACTAGCATCAAACATTCAGTACTTC. Its translation is CASSYRLASNIQYF.

The gene calls are TRBV20-1 and TRBJ1-4; D unresolved. This CDR3 has 15 residues. Trimming left V 0 bases short and J 0 bases short, with 8 bases between. Per the germline V gene, CDR1 is DFQATT and CDR2 is SNEGSKA (reference sequence). The CDR3 sequence: CSARDPGATNEKLFF. CDR3 nucleotide sequence: TGCAGTGCTAGAGACCCTGGGGCAACTAATGAAAAACTGTTTTTT.

In its sample, this clonotype was seen a few times. J is TRBJ1-1 and V is TRBV6-5; tentatively, D is TRBD1 (5 bases). Germline lookup yields CDR1 MNHEY and CDR2 SVGAGI. V lost 8 bases to trimming and J lost 4 bases, with 17 bases between them. The CDR3 consists of 14 residues. CDR3 in DNA: TGTGCCAGCGGGGGGGGTCAGGGAAGCACTGAAGCTTTCTTT. It is translated as CASGGGQGSTEAFF.

The rearrangement joins TRBV27 to TRBJ2-7; D might be TRBD2 (6 bases). V was shortened by 8 bases and J by 7 bases, with 15 bases between the two germline ends. CDR3 length: 12 amino acids. CDR1 and CDR2 (germline): MNHEY, SMNVEV (reference sequence). The CDR3 loop reads CASSRDLREQYF. CDR3 nucleotides: TGTGCCAGCTCACGGGACTTACGGGAGCAGTACTTC.

This clonotype was detected many times. V usage is TRBV5-4 and J usage is TRBJ2-3, with no clear D. The germline gives CDR1 SGHNT, CDR2 YYREEE (reference sequence). Trimming removed 4 bases at V and 2 bases at J, with 17 bases between. This CDR3 is built from 16 residues. The CDR3 bases are TGTGCCAGCAGCCTAACCCTATCGACGACCACAGATACGCAGTATTTT. It codes for CASSLTLSTTTDTQYF.

The table lists this clonotype with a few counts. V gene TRBV2 combines with J gene TRBJ1-1; no firm D call. V gave up 6 bases and J gave up 1 base, with 6 bases separating them. Per the germline V gene, CDR1 is SNHLY and CDR2 is FYNNEI. The CDR3 extends over 12 amino acids. CDR3 protein: CASRKTNTEAFF. CDR3 DNA: TGTGCCAGCAGAAAAACGAACACTGAAGCTTTCTTT.

CDR3 DNA sequence: TGTGCCAGCAGCCCAGACGCCGGGACATCGTACGAGCAGTACTTC. Translation gives CASSPDAGTSYEQYF. The V gene is TRBV4-2, the J gene TRBJ2-7; maybe TRBD1 (6 bases). This CDR3 comprises 15 residues. V lost 4 bases and J 4 bases, leaving 17 bases between the germline ends. Germline-derived CDR1 and CDR2 are LGHNA and YNFKEQ.